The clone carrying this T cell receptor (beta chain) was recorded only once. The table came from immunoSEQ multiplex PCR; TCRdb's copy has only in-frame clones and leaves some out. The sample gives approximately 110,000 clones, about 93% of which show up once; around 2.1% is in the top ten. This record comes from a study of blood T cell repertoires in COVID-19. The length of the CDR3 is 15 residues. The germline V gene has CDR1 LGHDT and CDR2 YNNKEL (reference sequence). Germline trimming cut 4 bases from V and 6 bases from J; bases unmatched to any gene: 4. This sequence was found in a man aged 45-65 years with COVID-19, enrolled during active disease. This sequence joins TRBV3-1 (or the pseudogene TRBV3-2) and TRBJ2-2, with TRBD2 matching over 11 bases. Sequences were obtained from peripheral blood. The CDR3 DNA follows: TGTGCCAGCAGCCCCCGACTAGCGGGGTCCGGGGAGCTGTTTTTT. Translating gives CASSPRLAGSGELFF.